One sample yielded the 22 T cell receptor beta chains listed below, sequenced in a study of blood T cell repertoires in COVID-19. TCRdb keeps only in-frame clones here, not all; method: immunoSEQ multiplex PCR. The sample lists some 130,000 clones, 80% to 90% occurring once. Sequencing was done on a sample of peripheral blood. The source is a man in his fifties or sixties with COVID-19, enrolled during active disease.

The V gene is TRBV7-3, the J gene TRBJ2-1; TRBD1 matches at 9 bases. J gave up 10 bases and V 0 bases, and 4 bases lay outside the gene matches. The CDR3 sequence is 14 residues long. Germline V gene sequence: CDR1 SGHTA, CDR2 FQGTGA. CDR3 in DNA: TGTGCCAGCAGCTTAACCGGGACAGGGTTAGAGCAGTTCTTC. This codes for CASSLTGTGLEQFF.

V and J are TRBV9 and TRBJ2-3; possibly TRBD2 for D (5 bases). Germline-derived CDR1 and CDR2 are SGDLS and YYNGEE. The V end lost 2 bases, the J end lost 0 bases, and 19 bases lay between the germline ends. The CDR3 contains 18 residues. The CDR3 region is CASSVSPIGGFSTDTQYF. Written as DNA, the CDR3 is TGTGCCAGCAGCGTGAGCCCTATTGGCGGGTTTAGCACAGATACGCAGTATTTT.

The chain links TRBV3-1 (or the pseudogene TRBV3-2) to TRBJ2-5; 8 nucleotides match TRBD2. Germline CDR1 and CDR2: LGHDT and YNNKEL (reference sequence). V was clipped by 2 bases and J by 5 bases; unmatched bases: 7. This CDR3 contains 15 residues. The CDR3: CASSQRRGGVETQYF. As DNA, the CDR3 is TGTGCCAGCAGCCAACGCCGGGGGGGCGTGGAGACCCAGTACTTC.

The genes are TRBV21-1 and TRBJ2-3; TRBD2 was called by the table and not checked on the DNA. TRBV21-1 is a recognized pseudogene. This CDR3 comprises 15 residues. For the CDR3, the DNA is TGTGCCAGCAGCCCCTTTACTTATCGCACAGATACGCAGTATTTT. Translating gives CASSPFTYRTDTQYF.

The chain links TRBV14 to TRBJ2-5; D is possibly TRBD2 (5 bases). The CDR3 is 14 residues long. Germline V lookup: CDR1 SGHDN, CDR2 FVKESK. Trimming removed 1 base from V and 4 bases from J, with 10 bases in between. DNA for the CDR3: TGTGCCAGCAGCCAAGGCCTAGCCGGAGAGACCCAGTACTTC. It codes for CASSQGLAGETQYF.

The chain employs TRBV7-6 and TRBJ2-5, with D perhaps matching TRBD2 (7 bases). Germline CDR1 reads SGHVS; CDR2 reads FNYEAQ. The CDR3 totals 15 residues. V was pared by 5 bases and J by 2 bases, with 15 bases between. The CDR3 protein is CASSGRGAGQETQYF. The CDR3 nucleotides read TGTGCCAGCAGCGGGAGGGGGGCCGGGCAAGAGACCCAGTACTTC.

This rearrangement joins TRBV21-1 to TRBJ2-3; TRBD2, as called in the table, went unchecked against the DNA. TRBV21-1 is classified as a pseudogene. The CDR3 is made up of 12 amino acids. CDR3 nucleotide sequence: TGTGCCAGCAGCAAAGATGCGGATACGCAGTATTTT. Protein: CASSKDADTQYF.

This clone was counted a single time. The rearrangement joins TRBV10-2 to TRBJ1-4; D unresolved. This CDR3 has 14 residues. Between the trimmed V and J ends, which lost 5 bases and 3 bases, there was a span of 10 bases. Germline CDR1 is WSHSY and CDR2 is SAAADI. The CDR3 sequence is CASSNGVPNEKLFF. CDR3 DNA sequence: TGCGCCAGCAGTAACGGGGTGCCTAATGAAAAACTGTTTTTT.

The chain employs TRBV18 and TRBJ1-4, with D possibly being TRBD1 (6 bases). V lost 3 bases to trimming and J lost 5 bases, with 10 bases between them. Germline CDR1 is KGHSH and CDR2 is LQKENI. This CDR3 has 14 amino acids. CDR3 region: CASSPAGENEKLFF. The CDR3 region has the DNA TGTGCCAGCTCACCGGCAGGGGAGAATGAAAAACTGTTTTTT.

The CDR3 is CATSRDGGISPLHF. The CDR3 region has the DNA TGTGCCACCAGCAGAGATGGGGGGATTTCACCCCTCCACTTT. The genes are TRBV15 and TRBJ1-6, with D maybe TRBD1 (5 bases). Germline loops: CDR1 LNHNV, CDR2 YYDKDF (reference sequence). The length of the CDR3 is 14 residues. The germline V and J ends were trimmed by 0 bases and 9 bases, with 9 bases remaining between them.

A remark on this clone: At one end the junction does not follow the germline gene, possibly because of a read error. V usage is TRBV7-7 and J usage is TRBJ2-1; 7 bases match TRBD1. In germline, CDR1 is SSHAT, CDR2 FNYEAQ (reference sequence). This CDR3 has 14 residues. CDR3 nucleotide sequence: TGTGCTAGCAGTGCCGGGACAGCCTCCGATGAGCAGTTCTTC. Protein sequence: CASSAGTASDEQFF.

This chain uses TRBV24-1 with TRBJ2-5; 7 positions match TRBD1. CDR3 size: 15 residues. After removal of 2 bases from V and 2 bases from J, the junction contained 4 bases not matched to a gene. In germline, CDR1 is KGHDR, CDR2 SFDVKD. DNA of the CDR3: TGTGCCACCAGTGATTCGACAGGGCGACAAGAGACCCAGTACTTC. Amino acids: CATSDSTGRQETQYF.

In this sample, this clone turned up once. The chain combines TRBV6-5 with TRBJ1-3, with 8 bases that match TRBD1. This CDR3 contains 15 residues. CDR1 is MNHEY and CDR2 is SVGAGI in the germline V gene. V shed 5 bases, J shed 2 bases, and the junction held 5 bases outside the gene matches. The CDR3 loop is CASSRDRLTGNTIYF. CDR3 nucleotide sequence: TGTGCCAGCAGTCGGGACAGGCTGACTGGAAACACCATATATTTT.

V is TRBV3-1 (or the pseudogene TRBV3-2) and J is TRBJ2-3, with D perhaps matching TRBD2 (5 bases). Per the germline V gene, CDR1 is LGHDT and CDR2 is YNNKEL (reference sequence). This CDR3 is 19 amino acids long. The V end lost 4 bases, the J end lost 0 bases, and 23 bases lay between the germline ends. The DNA of the CDR3 is TGTGCCAGCAGCCGAGGGCCAATTACCCCTATAGCGAGCACAGATACGCAGTATTTT. The encoded protein is CASSRGPITPIASTDTQYF.

A few counts support this clone. The J gene is TRBJ1-2, the V gene TRBV10-3; the D is unclear. V shed 4 bases and J shed 8 bases, with 11 bases lying between them. The CDR3 consists of 12 residues. Germline V gene lookup returns CDR1 ENHRY and CDR2 SYGVKD. The CDR3 spells CAISALTGGYTF. DNA of the CDR3: TGTGCCATCAGTGCACTCACGGGGGGCTACACCTTC.

This rearrangement joins TRBV12-3 or TRBV12-4 to TRBJ2-4; 9 nucleotides align to TRBD2. This CDR3 is built from 13 residues. The V gene end was trimmed by 5 bases and the J gene end by 6 bases; junction bases not matched to a gene: 2. The CDR3 nucleotides are TGTGCCAGCAGTACACTAGCGGGAAACATTCAGTACTTC. Its translation is CASSTLAGNIQYF.

The rearrangement uses TRBV7-3 and TRBJ2-3; maybe TRBD1 (6 bases). CDR1 and CDR2 (germline): SGHTA, FQGTGA. This CDR3 spans 16 amino acids. V lost 1 base to trimming and J lost 4 bases, with 15 bases between them. In DNA form, the CDR3 reads TGTGCCAGCAGCTTAAAGGGGGTAGGGGTGGCAGATACGCAGTATTTT. This gives the protein CASSLKGVGVADTQYF.

The V call is TRBV9, the J call TRBJ1-1, with 7 nucleotides matching TRBD1. Germline loops: CDR1 SGDLS, CDR2 YYNGEE. The V segment lost 2 bases and the J segment 4 bases; nucleotides outside the gene matches: 11. The CDR3 loop spans 16 amino acids. CDR3 coding DNA: TGTGCCAGCAGCGTCCATCTTCAGGGGGTCGGCACTGAAGCTTTCTTT. Protein product: CASSVHLQGVGTEAFF.

The chain uses TRBV7-2 and TRBJ2-1; D may be TRBD2 (7 bases). With 2 bases removed from V and 5 bases from J, the gap between germline ends came to 10 bases. The CDR3 contains 14 residues. Per germline, CDR1 SGHTA and CDR2 FQGNSA. CDR3 region: CASSLLGGDNEQFF. In DNA form, the CDR3 reads TGTGCCAGCAGCTTATTAGGGGGGGACAATGAGCAGTTCTTC.

The rearrangement joins TRBV5-6 to TRBJ1-1; D is ambiguous. CDR1 is SGHDT, CDR2 YYEEEE, per germline. CDR3 length equals 13 residues. Trimming took 6 bases from V and 4 from J, leaving 13 bases between them. In DNA form, the CDR3 reads TGTGCCAGCAATACTTGGGAGGGCACTGAAGCTTTCTTT. This gives the protein CASNTWEGTEAFF. The full variable domain, rest sourced from reference TRBV5-6 and TRBJ1-1, is DAGVTQSPTHLIKTRGQQVTLRCSPKSGHDTVSWYQQALGQGPQFIFQYYEEEERQRGNFPDRFSGHQFPNYSSELNVNALLLGDSALYLCASNTWEGTEAFFGQGTRLTVV.

The CDR3 loop is CATRGGAYNEQFF. CDR3 coding DNA: TGTGCCACCAGGGGCGGGGCCTACAATGAGCAGTTCTTC. The chain recombines TRBV24-1 with TRBJ2-1, with D perhaps TRBD2 (6 bases). Trimming took off 7 bases at V and 2 bases at J, with 8 bases between the two ends. Germline-derived CDR1 and CDR2 are KGHDR and SFDVKD. The CDR3 covers 13 residues.

In this sample, this clone turned up a few times. The gene calls are TRBV5-4 and TRBJ2-1, with a tentative D call TRBD2 (6 bases). CDR1 SGHNT and CDR2 YYREEE come from the germline V gene (reference sequence). Between the trimmed V and J ends, which lost 0 bases and 9 bases, there was a span of 10 bases. The CDR3 has 13 residues. The CDR3 nucleotides read TGTGCCAGCAGCTTGGTGGGGGGAATTGAGCAGTTCTTC. Translating gives CASSLVGGIEQFF.